The 22 T cell receptor beta chains presented below share a single source sample, sequenced in a study of cytomegalovirus exposure and HLA in healthy donors. PCR used 60 Vbeta primers and 13 Jbeta primers. Clones were read by immunoSEQ multiplex PCR, and TCRdb kept only the in-frame ones, dropping some. The table has some 130,000 clones, 65% to 85% seen once. Sequencing was performed on PBMCs. These receptors all come from a young woman in good health and CMV-seronegative.

V is TRBV7-8 and J is TRBJ2-7; 10 nucleotides align to TRBD1. The germline CDR1 and CDR2 sequences are SGHVS and FQNEAQ. The CDR3 covers 15 residues. With 6 bases clipped from V and 2 bases from J, the junction kept 7 bases outside the gene matches. CDR3 bases: TGTGCCAGCAGTTTGGGACAGGGGAATCCCTACGAGCAGTACTTC. It codes for CASSLGQGNPYEQYF.

The chain recombines TRBV5-6 with TRBJ2-5, with D tentatively TRBD2 (5 bases). There are 14 residues in the CDR3. With 1 base removed from V and 5 bases from J, the gap between germline ends came to 12 bases. Looked up from germline, CDR1 is SGHDT and CDR2 is YYEEEE. CDR3 sequence (DNA): TGTGCCAGCAGCTTGAGTCTAGCAAAGGAGACCCAGTACTTC. Amino acids: CASSLSLAKETQYF. The full variable domain, completed using reference TRBV5-6 and TRBJ2-5, is DAGVTQSPTHLIKTRGQQVTLRCSPKSGHDTVSWYQQALGQGPQFIFQYYEEEERQRGNFPDRFSGHQFPNYSSELNVNALLLGDSALYLCASSLSLAKETQYFGPGTRLLVL.

Only a few counts were recorded for this clone. The V and J genes are TRBV6-1 and TRBJ1-1; 11 nucleotides agree with TRBD1. CDR1 MNHNS and CDR2 SASEGT come from the germline V gene. The CDR3 totals 15 residues. J was trimmed by 4 bases and V by 0 bases; bases with no gene match: 1. CDR3 coding DNA: TGTGCCAGCAGTGAAGCCGGGACAGGGGGCACTGAAGCTTTCTTT. Its protein product is CASSEAGTGGTEAFF.

The chain has TRBV19 and TRBJ2-3; the D is unclear. Germline lookup yields CDR1 LNHDA and CDR2 SQIVND (reference sequence). Trimming removed 2 bases from V and 5 bases from J, with 8 bases in between. This CDR3 spans 13 amino acids. The CDR3 DNA reads as TGTGCCAGTAGTATAACTGCTAGAGATACGCAGTATTTT. Its translation: CASSITARDTQYF.

The table lists this clone with a count of one. This sequence joins TRBV5-8 and TRBJ2-7; 9 positions match TRBD2. The CDR3 runs to 14 residues. Germline V lookup: CDR1 SGHTS, CDR2 YDEGEE. With 7 bases clipped from V and 3 bases from J, the junction kept 8 bases outside the gene matches. Here the CDR3 reads CASRRLAGNYEQYF. CDR3 DNA sequence: TGTGCCAGCCGACGGCTAGCGGGAAACTACGAGCAGTACTTC.

J is TRBJ1-3 and V is TRBV5-4, with 10 positions matching TRBD1. CDR1 SGHNT and CDR2 YYREEE come from the germline V gene (reference sequence). The CDR3 covers 16 residues. The J segment lost 3 bases and the V segment lost 4 bases, leaving 7 bases of the junction unmatched. The CDR3 region is CASSPGGQGIGNTIYF. The CDR3 DNA sequence: TGTGCCAGCAGCCCGGGGGGACAGGGGATTGGAAACACCATATATTTT.

About this clone: Relative to the germline gene, one junction end is altered; a read error may explain this. J is TRBJ1-5 and V is TRBV30, with unresolved D. Germline loops: CDR1 GTSNPN, CDR2 SVGIG (reference sequence). The CDR3 is made up of 15 amino acids. This CDR3 is CAWSVEWEGNQPQNF. Here the CDR3 DNA reads TGTGCCTGGAGTGTGGAGTGGGAGGGCAATCAGCCCCAGAATTTT.

This sequence joins TRBV7-9 and TRBJ2-1; 9 bases are shared with TRBD1. Per the germline V gene, CDR1 is SEHNR and CDR2 is FQNEAQ (reference sequence). The CDR3 loop spans 15 amino acids. Losses at the gene ends were 4 bases for V and 4 bases for J; bases not matched to a gene: 5. The CDR3 spells CASSSGQGGYNEQFF. For the CDR3, the DNA is TGTGCCAGCAGCTCGGGACAGGGAGGGTACAATGAGCAGTTCTTC.

V and J are TRBV15 and TRBJ2-1; 8 bases map to TRBD2. Per the germline V gene, CDR1 is LNHNV and CDR2 is YYDKDF (reference sequence). The CDR3 contains 16 residues. J gave up 10 bases and V 5 bases, and 16 bases lay outside the gene matches. The CDR3 coding sequence is TGTGCCACCAGCGGACGAGCGGGAGTTGGGCTCGGAGAGCAGTTCTTC. It yields the protein CATSGRAGVGLGEQFF.

The chain uses TRBV5-6 and TRBJ2-1, with TRBD2 identical over 8 bases. The CDR3 totals 15 residues. V was pared by 2 bases and J by 1 base, with 2 bases of the junction left unmatched. CDR1 and CDR2 from the germline V gene are SGHDT and YYEEEE. The CDR3 bases are TGTGCCAGCAGCTTTGGCGGGAGGTCCTACAATGAGCAGTTCTTC. Protein product: CASSFGGRSYNEQFF.

This sequence joins TRBV5-1 and TRBJ1-1; D unclear. The V end was cut by 0 bases, the J end by 6 bases, with 9 bases between. This CDR3 is built from 13 residues. Germline lookup yields CDR1 SGHRS and CDR2 YFSETQ. This chain's CDR3 is CASSLAEGAEAFF. The CDR3 DNA sequence: TGCGCCAGCAGCTTGGCCGAGGGAGCTGAAGCTTTCTTT.

This chain connects TRBV4-1 to TRBJ2-7; TRBD1 aligns across 7 bases. The CDR3 has 16 amino acids. CDR1 is MGHRA, CDR2 YSYEKL, per germline. Losses at the gene ends were 6 bases for V and 0 bases for J; bases not matched to a gene: 11. CDR3 nucleotide sequence: TGCGCCAGCAGTCAGTCACCGGGACAGCTCTCCTACGAGCAGTACTTC. This codes for CASSQSPGQLSYEQYF.

The rearrangement uses TRBV10-3 and TRBJ2-1; no definite D call. There are 15 residues in the CDR3. Germline lookup yields CDR1 ENHRY and CDR2 SYGVKD. Trimming cost V 0 bases and J 5 bases, with 11 bases left between them. The CDR3 protein is CAISESWRTDNEQFF. CDR3 nucleotide sequence: TGTGCCATCAGTGAGTCGTGGAGAACTGACAATGAGCAGTTCTTC.

In this sample, this clone turned up a few times. V and J are TRBV6-5 and TRBJ2-5, with 14 bases lining up with TRBD2. Germline assignment: CDR1 MNHEY and CDR2 SVGAGI. This CDR3 contains 15 residues. J gave up 5 bases and V 2 bases, and 1 base lay outside the gene matches. The CDR3 region has the DNA TGTGCCAGCAGTTACGGGACTAGCGGGAGCGAGACCCAGTACTTC. Amino acid sequence: CASSYGTSGSETQYF.

The V gene is TRBV6-1, the J gene TRBJ1-1; D gene uncertain. Between the trimmed V and J ends, which lost 1 base and 10 bases, there was a span of 16 bases. CDR3 size: 14 residues. CDR1 is MNHNS, CDR2 SASEGT, per germline. CDR3 region: CASSEETPSLRAFF. CDR3 coding DNA: TGTGCCAGCAGTGAAGAAACCCCTTCCCTACGAGCTTTCTTT.

This clone was picked up a small number of times. The chain carries TRBV4-1 and TRBJ1-4; D unclear. V gave up 0 bases and J gave up 0 bases, with 11 bases separating them. Germline CDR1 MGHRA, CDR2 YSYEKL. CDR3 length: 17 amino acids. In nucleotides, the CDR3 is TGCGCCAGCAGCCAAGATAGCAGAGGTACAACTAATGAAAAACTGTTTTTT. It yields the protein CASSQDSRGTTNEKLFF.

This sequence joins TRBV6-4 and TRBJ1-1; no reliable D call. This CDR3 region has 13 residues. Germline V lookup: CDR1 MRHNA, CDR2 SNTAGT. The ends were cut back, 0 bases at V and 6 bases at J, with 8 bases in the middle. DNA for the CDR3: TGTGCCAGCAGTGACTCCCGTCCCCCTGAAGCTTTCTTT. Translated, it gives CASSDSRPPEAFF.

The V gene is TRBV5-6, the J gene TRBJ1-1; D possibly corresponds to TRBD1 (5 bases). Germline assignment: CDR1 SGHDT and CDR2 YYEEEE. The CDR3 contains 13 residues. V was cut by 1 base and J by 6 bases, with 10 bases left in between. Written as DNA, the CDR3 is TGTGCCAGCAGCTTGATCCGGGGGGCTGAAGCTTTCTTT. Protein: CASSLIRGAEAFF.

The rearrangement links TRBV5-1 to TRBJ1-2; D perhaps matches TRBD1 (5 bases). V lost 5 bases and J 6 bases, leaving 14 bases between the germline ends. The germline V gene has CDR1 SGHRS and CDR2 YFSETQ. The CDR3 has 13 residues. CDR3 sequence reads: CASSPGAMDGYTF. The CDR3 DNA reads as TGCGCCAGCAGTCCTGGGGCGATGGATGGCTACACCTTC. Full variable domain (missing parts from reference TRBV5-1 and TRBJ1-2): KAGVTQTPRYLIKTRGQQVTLSCSPISGHRSVSWYQQTPGQGLQFLFEYFSETQRNKGNFPGRFSGRQFSNSRSEMNVSTLELGDSALYLCASSPGAMDGYTFGSGTRLTVV.

There are a few counts of this clone. The V call is TRBV5-6, the J call TRBJ2-1, with 10 bases matching TRBD2. There are 13 residues in the CDR3. Unmatched junction bases numbered 6, after V lost 1 base and J lost 14 bases. CDR1 SGHDT and CDR2 YYEEEE come from the germline V gene. The CDR3 sequence is CASSLWLAGVEFF. The CDR3 bases are TGTGCCAGCAGCTTGTGGCTAGCGGGAGTTGAGTTCTTC. The variable domain in full, completed from reference TRBV5-6 and TRBJ2-1, reads DAGVTQSPTHLIKTRGQQVTLRCSPKSGHDTVSWYQQALGQGPQFIFQYYEEEERQRGNFPDRFSGHQFPNYSSELNVNALLLGDSALYLCASSLWLAGVEFFGPGTRLTVL.

The V call is TRBV7-9, the J call TRBJ1-2; TRBD1 agrees at 7 bases. The V gene end was trimmed by 5 bases and the J gene end by 0 bases; junction bases not matched to a gene: 3. Germline CDR1 is SEHNR and CDR2 is FQNEAQ (reference sequence). The CDR3 loop spans 14 amino acids. CDR3 nucleotides: TGTGCCAGCAGCCCGGGGACAGCTAACTATGGCTACACCTTC. Protein product: CASSPGTANYGYTF.

This clone has only one observation. This rearrangement joins TRBV2 to TRBJ2-1; 7 positions match TRBD1. Trimming at V came to 7 bases and at J to 4 bases, leaving 19 bases not matched to a gene. This CDR3 region has 18 residues. CDR1 and CDR2 (germline): SNHLY, FYNNEI. DNA of the CDR3: TGTGCCAGCACTTTTGATCATATAGTGAGGGGGCTATACAATGAGCAGTTCTTC. Residues: CASTFDHIVRGLYNEQFF.